The rows below give T cell receptor beta chains drawn from one sample of a study of cytotoxic CD8 clonotypes in ibrutinib-treated CLL. Data came from immunoSEQ multiplex PCR; TCRdb stores just in-frame clones and leaves some out. The table shows hundreds of thousands of clones, with about four fifths occurring only once. The source material was PBMCs, sampled after 12 months of ibrutinib treatment. The receptors derive from a human donor with chronic lymphocytic leukemia. CDR3s include the opening cysteine and the closing phenylalanine or tryptophan. The listing skips clone size in some rows; elsewhere it reads once, few, many or a size class.

clone_size	v_call	cdr3_aa
.	TRBV20-1	CSARYRDEQYF
once	TRBV7-9	CASSYSGSRETQYF
.	TRBV5-1	CASSGQRADTEAFF
.	TRBV28	CASSITATVYEQYF
.	TRBV6-5	CASSTTGTGGYGYTF
once	TRBV28	CASSLPEGHYNEQFF
.	TRBV11-2	CASSLGAQDTQYF
.	TRBV11-2	CASSFGPFYGYTF
.	TRBV27	CASSLTGAGNTIYF
.	TRBV28	CASTLGQGDGANVLTF
.	TRBV27	CASSPQLGENEQFF